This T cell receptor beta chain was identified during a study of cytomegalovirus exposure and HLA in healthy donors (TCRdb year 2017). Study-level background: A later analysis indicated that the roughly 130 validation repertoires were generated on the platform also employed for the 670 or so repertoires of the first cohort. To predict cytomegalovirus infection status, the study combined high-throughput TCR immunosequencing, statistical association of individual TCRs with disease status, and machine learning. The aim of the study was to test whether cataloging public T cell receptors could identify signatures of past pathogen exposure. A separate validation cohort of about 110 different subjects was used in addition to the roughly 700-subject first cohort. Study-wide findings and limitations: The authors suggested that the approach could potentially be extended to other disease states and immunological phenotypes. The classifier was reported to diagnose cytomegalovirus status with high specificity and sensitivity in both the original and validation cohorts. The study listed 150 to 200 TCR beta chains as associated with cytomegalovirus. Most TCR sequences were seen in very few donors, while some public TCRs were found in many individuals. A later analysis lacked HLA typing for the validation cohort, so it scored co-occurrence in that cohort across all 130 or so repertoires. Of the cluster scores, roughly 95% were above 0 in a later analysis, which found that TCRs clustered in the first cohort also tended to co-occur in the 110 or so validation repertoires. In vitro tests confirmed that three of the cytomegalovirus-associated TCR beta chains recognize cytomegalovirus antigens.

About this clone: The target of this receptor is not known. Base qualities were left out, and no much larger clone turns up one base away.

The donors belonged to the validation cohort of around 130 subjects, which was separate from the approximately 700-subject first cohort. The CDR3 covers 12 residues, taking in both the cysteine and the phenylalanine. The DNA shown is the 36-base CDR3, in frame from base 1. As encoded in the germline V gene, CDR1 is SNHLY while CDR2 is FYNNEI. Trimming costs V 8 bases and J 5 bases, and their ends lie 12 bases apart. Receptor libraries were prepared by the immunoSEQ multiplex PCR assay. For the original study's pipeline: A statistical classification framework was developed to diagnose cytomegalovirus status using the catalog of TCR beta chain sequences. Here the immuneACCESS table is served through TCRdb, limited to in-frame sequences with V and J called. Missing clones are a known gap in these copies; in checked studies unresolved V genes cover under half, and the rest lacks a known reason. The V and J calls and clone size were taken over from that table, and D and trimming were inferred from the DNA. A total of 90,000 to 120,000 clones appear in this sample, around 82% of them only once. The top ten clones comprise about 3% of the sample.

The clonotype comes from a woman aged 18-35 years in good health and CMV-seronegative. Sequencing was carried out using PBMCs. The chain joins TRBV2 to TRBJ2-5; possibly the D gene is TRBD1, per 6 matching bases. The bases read TGTGCCAGCGCAGGGGCGTGGGAGACCCAGTACTTC. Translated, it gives CASAGAWETQYF. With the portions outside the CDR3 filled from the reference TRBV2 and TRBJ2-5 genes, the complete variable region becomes EPEVTQTPSHQVTQMGQEVILRCVPISNHLYFYWYRQILGQKVEFLVSFYNNEISEKSEIFDDQFSVERPDGSNFTLKIRSTKLEDSAMYFCASAGAWETQYFGPGTRLLVL.